This T cell receptor beta chain was identified during a study of cytomegalovirus exposure and HLA in healthy donors (dated 2017 in TCRdb). With respect to the entire study: In an earlier analysis of approximately 640 of the donors, around 300 Gb of sequence data and 117 million unique TCR beta sequences from 150 million to 200 million T cells were reported. Roughly 290 gigabases of sequencing data and around 85 million unique TCR sequences made up an early release that covered several hundred HLA-typed donors. In a later genetic analysis, genome-wide SNP genotypes for about three fifths of the roughly 670 donors were used, and that subset was treated as a discovery cohort. To study patterns of TCR occurrence, a later analysis re-analyzed previously published TCR beta repertoires from around 660 donors and added high-resolution HLA genotyping. The later analysis used no new phenotypic data to find candidate immune exposures, relying instead on TCR beta sequences and their occurrence across donors. HLA typing covered class I and class II loci at four-digit resolution. Using immunosequencing, the study profiled T cell repertoires from 666 subjects and related those repertoires to cytomegalovirus serostatus. The number of typed donors differed by locus: about 629-630 for A, B, C, DRB1 and DQB1; some 500 for DQA1; 600 to 610 for DPA1; and around 470 for DPB1. Of the approximately 370 genotyped donors, approximately 80% were placed in the genetic ancestry cluster associated with self-reported Caucasian donors. The aim of the study was to test whether cataloging public T cell receptors could identify signatures of past pathogen exposure. Donor age, sex, ethnicity and CMV serostatus were compiled alongside the repertoire data. Among some 400 genotyped donors of the cohort, an average of around 240,000 unique TCR beta nucleotide sequences was sequenced per donor, of which about 19% were non-productive. Along with the approximately 600-subject first cohort, a separate validation cohort of over a hundred different subjects was used. All discovery cohort repertoires had been generated using a single sequencing platform. An earlier analysis of several hundred of the donors applied high-throughput TCR beta sequencing to assess whether each TCR beta V gene segment acted as functional or pseudogenic. High-throughput TCR immunosequencing, statistical association of individual TCRs with disease status, and machine learning were combined to predict cytomegalovirus infection status. About five DR-DQ haplotypes were treated as single units for association and clustering because of strong linkage in the cohort. Study-wide conclusions, independent of this receptor: Linkage disequilibrium might explain the correlated functional status among segregating V segments, but an unknown experimental factor could not be excluded. A later genetic analysis associated a missense DCLRE1C variant with V-gene and J-gene trimming of TCR beta chains, and an independent cohort replicated the association. In a later analysis, TCR association rates were found to vary across HLA loci, with the most associated TCRs seen for DRB1 alleles and the fewest for HLA-C alleles. Only TCR beta chains were sequenced in this cohort, and the absence of alpha or paired-chain data limited detectable features. The earlier analysis of some 560 of the donors excluded seventeen rarely observed V segments, including chromosome 9 orphons, because counts were too low. Some IMGT-functional V segments, including TRBV6-2 and TRBV6-3, could not be told apart with the 87-base-pair reads, so those segments were excluded. HLA typing was unavailable for some donors at each locus, so association tests used only the typed subset. The study listed 150 to 200 TCR beta chains as associated with cytomegalovirus. The classifier was reported to diagnose cytomegalovirus status with high specificity and sensitivity in both the original cohort and the validation cohort. The sequencing pipeline was judged likely to have produced a cluster of highly shared sequence variants as a technical artifact. In a later analysis, most CMV-associated TCR beta chains were found to appear HLA-restricted, with HLA associations seemingly driven largely by CMV exposure. In an earlier analysis of approximately 590 of the donors, most TCR beta V segments appeared in productive rearrangements about 87% or about 30% of the time, broadly matching IMGT annotations. A later analysis associated about 16,000 TCR beta sequences with specific HLA alleles at a false discovery rate of 0.05. A later genetic analysis reported fewer N-insertions in productive TCRs among donors in an Asian-associated ancestry cluster than the roughly 700-donor mean. A further reported finding was that TCR beta sequences accurately predicted the HLA-A and HLA-B alleles for most subjects in the first cohort. The authors suggested that the approach could potentially be generalized to other disease states and immunological phenotypes. According to a later analysis, parvovirus B19, influenza, CMV and Epstein-Barr virus appeared linked to several top co-occurrence clusters. In vitro tests confirmed that a few of the cytomegalovirus-associated TCR beta chains recognize cytomegalovirus antigens. Immune exposure information for the cohort was limited to CMV serostatus. Roughly uniform sequencing depth across donors was assumed in presence/absence analyses, although this assumption may not hold. Across donors, most TCR sequences were observed very rarely, whereas some public TCRs were present in many individuals. When HLA alleles, especially DR and DQ, strongly co-occurred, TCR associations were difficult to assign to individual alleles. In a later analysis, HLA-associated TCR beta chains were found to be more clonally expanded and to have lower generation probabilities than equally common non-associated chains.

The cohort comprised hundreds of healthy bone marrow donors. All cohort members were sampled while nominally healthy, although unrecorded immune exposures were likely present. The donor was CMV seropositive and was included in the group of 289 seropositive cohort members. Every donor gave a peripheral blood sample, and the peripheral blood mononuclear cells from that sample were used for TCR beta sequencing. The Qiagen DNeasy Blood Extraction Kit was used to extract genomic DNA from the blood cell samples. Remarks on this clone: Its antigen target is currently unknown. No base-level quality is on record; no much larger clone is a single base apart.

Library prep was done by the immunoSEQ multiplex PCR assay. The multiplex PCR relied on a mix of 60 forward primers for TCR Vbeta segments and 13 reverse primers for TCR Jbeta segments. Amplification of the CDR3 region of rearranged TCR beta genes was performed with a multiplex PCR assay on genomic DNA. The Illumina HiSeq System was used to sequence the amplified TCR beta libraries as 87-base-pair reads. In the original analysis: Across the roughly 640 repertoires, a later analysis counted some 80 million unique TCR beta chains, about 10 million of which were shared by at least two donors. Raw reads were error-corrected and collapsed into unique sequences by a nearest-neighbor algorithm in which closely related sequences were merged to remove PCR and sequencing errors. V, D and J gene segments were assigned by aligning CDR3 sequences to IMGT reference sequences. For a sequence to be retained, a match of at least six nucleotides to both a V gene segment and a J gene segment was required. Rearrangements were classified as productive when the CDR3 lacked stop codons and remained in frame with V and J, and all other rearrangements were classified as non-productive. CDR3 was defined according to IMGT convention as the region running from the second conserved V-encoded cysteine to the conserved J-encoded phenylalanine. The earlier analysis of more than 450 of the donors excluded sequences that lacked an unambiguous match to a single V gene segment. In an earlier analysis of around 600 of the donors, V segments were called functional above 56.7% productive rearrangements and were called segregating when the between-donor standard deviation exceeded 5%. A statistical classification framework was built for diagnosing cytomegalovirus status from the catalog of TCR beta chain sequences. In a later analysis, TCR nucleotide sequences were compared against IMGT/GENE-DB human TR gene sequences so that V and J genes could be assigned. In a later analysis, CDR3 sequences and most-parsimonious VDJ recombination scenarios were assigned using the TCRdist pipeline. In a later analysis, every TCR beta chain was defined by the combination of its CDR3 amino acid sequence and its V-gene family, and reads without a unique V-gene family were dropped. As a way to deal with suspected cross-contamination and a sequencing artifact, a later analysis dropped 500 to 700 nucleotide sequences that were highly shared and had low generation probability. In a later analysis, a clonal expansion index for each public chain was calculated from normalized within-repertoire ranks of inferred template counts. A later analysis computed generation probabilities with a VDJ recombination model fitted to out-of-frame rearrangements, and checked the results against IGoR. Hypergeometric tests were used in a later analysis to score TCR-TCR, TCR-HLA and TCR-CMV co-occurrence, with a repertoire-size bias correction applied to the TCR pairs. False discovery rates were estimated in a later analysis by permuting HLA or CMV assignments 20 times. In a later analysis, co-occurring TCRs were grouped using DBSCAN, and TCRdist sequence similarity was added for clustering within HLA-allele-positive subsets. For co-occurrence clustering, repertoires with fewer than 30,000 or more than 120,000 public chains were excluded, along with a handful of repertoires with anomalous nucleotide sharing. In its TCRdb copy, this immuneACCESS table keeps in-frame sequences only and misses some clones. Where compared with another copy, unresolved V genes explain less than half of these, and the others have no known cause. Clone size and the V and J calls come from that table; the DNA yielded D and trimming. For this sample the table gives about 260,000 clones, of which just under 85% were detected only once. The top ten clones comprise about 2% of the sample.

Taken from the germline V gene, the CDR1 and CDR2 loops are MNHNS and SASEGT. The CDR3, from cysteine to phenylalanine, totals 15 residues. Only CDR3 DNA is held: 45 bases, read in frame from base 1. V loses 4 bases at its end and J loses 12 bases; junction bases beyond the gene matches: 9. The rearrangement combines TRBV6-1 with TRBJ2-1, with 13 middle bases fitting TRBD2. Material for sequencing was PBMCs. The source of this sequence is a woman in her thirties or forties in good health and CMV-seropositive. The CDR3 is CASSVGLAGLIGQFF. The nucleotide sequence reads as follows: TGTGCCAGCAGTGTGGGACTAGCGGGATTAATCGGGCAGTTCTTC.